This T cell receptor (beta chain) was sequenced for a study of blood T cell repertoires in COVID-19. From germline, CDR1 is LGHNA and CDR2 YNFKEQ. Trimming removed 1 base from V and 4 bases from J, with 6 bases in between. This CDR3 has 13 residues. TCRdb keeps only in-frame clones here, not all; method: immunoSEQ multiplex PCR. The top ten clones hold 1.5% to 2% of a sample with 86,000 or so clones, 91% of them seen once. This TCR was sampled from a woman in her forties or fifties in a cohort sampled during active COVID-19. J is TRBJ2-3 and V is TRBV4-2, with no clear D. The sample was peripheral blood. This chain's CDR3 is CASSQARSDTQYF. In nucleotides, the CDR3 is TGTGCCAGCAGCCAAGCGAGGTCAGATACGCAGTATTTT.